This T cell receptor beta chain was observed in a study of T cell changes during pregnancy in multiple sclerosis (dated by TCRdb to the late 2010s). As for the study more broadly: The study looked at changes in the T cell repertoire across pregnancy in women with multiple sclerosis.

Between the V and J ends, shortened by 4 bases and 0 bases respectively, the junction contains 13 bases. CDR1 and CDR2 were assigned from the germline V gene as LGHNA and YSLEER. The CDR3 contains 16 residues, cysteine and phenylalanine counted. Only CDR3 DNA remains: 48 bases, in frame from the first base. To note about this clone: It has no known antigen specificity. No base quality values were provided; no much bigger clone lies one nucleotide off.

Library preparation was by the immunoSEQ multiplex PCR assay. Entries here come from immuneACCESS through TCRdb and include only in-frame sequences with V and J called. Some clones fail to appear in such tables; in the studies checked, an unresolved V gene covers under half of the shortfall, and the cause of the remainder is unknown. The sample table contains approximately 17,000 clones; only one count was recorded for 84% of them. The ten largest clonotypes hold over 8% of the sample. The TCR originated in a female donor in good health, enrolled as a control in a pregnancy study. The chain is encoded by TRBV4-3 joined to TRBJ2-4, with TRBD1 tentatively as D gene (6 bases match). Sequencing was performed on CD8+ T cells from peripheral blood mononuclear cells, taken in the second trimester of pregnancy. CDR3 loop: CASSLLTGPAKNIQYF. The nucleotide sequence reads as follows: TGCGCCAGCAGCCTCTTGACAGGCCCAGCCAAAAACATTCAGTACTTC.